A selection of T cell receptor beta chains follows, all from one sample in a study of Graves' ophthalmopathy and Graves' hyperthyroidism. From the multiplex PCR reads, TCRdb called clonotypes with MiXCR, one entry per CDR3 protein. The table has nearly 400,000 distinct CDR3 sequences, about 18% seen once. The source material was peripheral blood. The source is a woman under 30 with Graves' ophthalmopathy. Each CDR3 is given with its conserved first and last residue. D genes are given only for firm matches. Clone size is stated in some rows and not others, as once, few, many or a class when expanded.

abundance | len | j_gene | d_gene | v_gene | CDR3nt | CDR3aa
- | 16 | TRBJ2-2 | - | TRBV4-2 | TGTGCCAGCAGCCAAGAGGGGGGAACTCACACCGGGGAGCTGTTTTTT | CASSQEGGTHTGELFF
many | 16 | TRBJ1-5 | TRBD1 | TRBV4-2 | TGTGCCAGCAGCCAAGCCCCGGGACAGGGGGAACAGCCCCAGCATTTT | CASSQAPGQGEQPQHF
many | 16 | TRBJ1-2 | TRBD1 | TRBV4-2 | TGTGCCAGCAGCCAAGATCACGGGACAGGGAACTATGGCTACACCTTC | CASSQDHGTGNYGYTF
many | 12 | TRBJ1-1 | TRBD1 | TRBV5-1 | TGCGCCAGCAGCTTGGGCTCAGGGGGAACTTTCTTT | CASSLGSGGTFF
- | 16 | TRBJ2-5 | TRBD1 | TRBV28 | TGTGCCAGCAGAACGGCCAGGGGGCCAAGTTTGGAGACCCAGTACTTC | CASRTARGPSLETQYF
many | 16 | TRBJ2-5 | - | TRBV6-2/TRBV6-3 | TGTGCCAGCAGTTACGGGGGATACAGGAGACAAGAGACCCAGTACTTC | CASSYGGYRRQETQYF
- | 14 | TRBJ2-7 | - | TRBV6-1 | TGTGCCAGCAACTTAGCGGTAGATTCCTACGAGCAGTACTTC | CASNLAVDSYEQYF
many | 14 | TRBJ2-2 | TRBD2 | TRBV7-2 | TGTGCCAGCAGCTTAGATAGCGGGAGCGGGGAGCTGTTTTTT | CASSLDSGSGELFF
many | 14 | TRBJ1-1 | - | TRBV7-9 | TGTGCCAGCAGCCCCACCCTTATGGGCACTGAAGCTTTCTTT | CASSPTLMGTEAFF
- | 13 | TRBJ2-7 | - | TRBV30 | TGTGCCTGGGAGGGTGCGGGGCCCTACGAGCAGTACTTC | CAWEGAGPYEQYF
- | 15 | TRBJ2-5 | TRBD2 | TRBV6-1 | TGTGCCAGCAGTGGGGGACTAGCGATTAAAGAGACCCAGTACTTC | CASSGGLAIKETQYF
many | 13 | TRBJ2-7 | - | TRBV28 | TGTGCCAGCAGTCGACAGTCCTCCTACGAGCAGTACTTC | CASSRQSSYEQYF
- | 15 | TRBJ1-5 | - | TRBV5-1 | TGCGCCAGCAGCGACACCGGGGCCCCCCATCAGCCCCAGCATTTT | CASSDTGAPHQPQHF
many | 15 | TRBJ1-2 | - | TRBV27 | TGTGCCAGCAGTTCGGGGGCCACAGGGTTAGGTGGCTACACCTTC | CASSSGATGLGGYTF
many | 18 | TRBJ1-2 | TRBD1 | TRBV29-1 | TGCAGCGTTGATACCACCAACCTACCGGGACAGGGGCACTATGGCTACACCTTC | CSVDTTNLPGQGHYGYTF
- | 14 | TRBJ2-7 | TRBD2 | TRBV20-1 | TGCAGTGCTAGAGGGAGCGGGGAAGTCTACGAGCAGTACTTC | CSARGSGEVYEQYF
many | 16 | TRBJ2-7 | - | TRBV11-1 | TGTGCCAGCAGCTCGCCCCGGGGCAGGGACTCCTACGAGCAGTACTTC | CASSSPRGRDSYEQYF
many | 14 | TRBJ1-4 | TRBD1 | TRBV6-5 | TGTGCCAGCAGTTATACAGGGGGCAATGAAAAACTGTTTTTT | CASSYTGGNEKLFF
many | 16 | TRBJ1-6 | - | TRBV12-3/TRBV12-4 | TGTGCCAGCAGTAGTTATTCGGGAGGGGGTAGTTCACCCCTCCACTTT | CASSSYSGGGSSPLHF
many | 16 | TRBJ1-3 | - | TRBV27 | TGTGCCAGCAGTTTATCTTGGGGGGGCGCTGGAAACACCATATATTTT | CASSLSWGGAGNTIYF
many | 13 | TRBJ1-1 | TRBD1 | TRBV7-3 | TGTGCCAGCAGCTTAGCCCGGGACAGTGAAGCTTTCTTT | CASSLARDSEAFF
many | 14 | TRBJ1-3 | - | TRBV29-1 | TGCAGCGTTCAGGGACCGATCTCTGGAAACACCATATATTTT | CSVQGPISGNTIYF
many | 14 | TRBJ2-2 | - | TRBV24-1 | TGTGCCACCCAAGCGCAGGGAAGGACCGGGGAGCTGTTTTTT | CATQAQGRTGELFF
many | 14 | TRBJ2-7 | - | TRBV12-3/TRBV12-4 | TGTGCCAGCAGTTTATGGGACACCTCCTACGAGCAGTACTTC | CASSLWDTSYEQYF
- | 12 | TRBJ2-7 | - | TRBV29-1 | TGCAGCGTTCACGTGGGACTCGGCGAGCAGTACTTC | CSVHVGLGEQYF
many | 10 | TRBJ2-5 | - | TRBV20-1 | TGCAGTGCTGGGTCAGGGACCCAGTACTTC | CSAGSGTQYF
many | 17 | TRBJ1-5 | - | TRBV24-1 | TGTGCCTCACGGTGTTTTGGGGCAGGCGCGGAGGGTCAGCCCCAGCATTTT | CASRCFGAGAEGQPQHF